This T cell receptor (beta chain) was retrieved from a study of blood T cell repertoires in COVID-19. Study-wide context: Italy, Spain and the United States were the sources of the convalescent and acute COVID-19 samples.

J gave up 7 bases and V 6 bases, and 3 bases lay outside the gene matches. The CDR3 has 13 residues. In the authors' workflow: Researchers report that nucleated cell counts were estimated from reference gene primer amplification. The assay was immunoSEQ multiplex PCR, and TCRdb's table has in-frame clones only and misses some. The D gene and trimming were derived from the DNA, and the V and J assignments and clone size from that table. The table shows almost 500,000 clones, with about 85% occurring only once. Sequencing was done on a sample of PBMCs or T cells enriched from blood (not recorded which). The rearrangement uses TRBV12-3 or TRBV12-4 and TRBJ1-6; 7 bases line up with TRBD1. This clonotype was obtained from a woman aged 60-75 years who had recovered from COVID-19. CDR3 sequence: CASSRDRNSPLHF. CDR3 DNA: TGTGCCAGCAGCCGGGACAGAAATTCACCCCTCCACTTT.